These 31 T cell receptor beta chains share one sample of origin, sequenced in a study of spatial heterogeneity in lung cancer. TCRdb analysed the 5' RACE reads with MiXCR anew, one entry per CDR3 protein. Here the sample spans about 47,000 distinct CDR3 sequences, 10% to 15% being singletons. Described time point: blood at routine non-recurrence follow-up after resection. This specimen consisted of PBMCs, obtained at follow-up. The origin of the receptors is a male donor with early-stage non-small cell lung cancer.

The rearrangement joins TRBV7-9 to TRBJ2-1; D is perhaps TRBD2 (6 bases). CDR1 is SEHNR, CDR2 FQNEAQ, per germline (reference sequence). The germline V and J ends were trimmed by 4 bases and 5 bases, with 15 bases remaining between them. The CDR3 has 15 amino acids. The CDR3 coding sequence is TGTGCCAGCAGCTCGACTAGGAGCGGACACAATGAGCAGTTCTTC. Amino acid sequence: CASSSTRSGHNEQFF.

This clonotype was seen more than once but under ten times. The chain employs TRBV4-3 and TRBJ1-4; the D is unclear. Per the germline V gene, CDR1 is LGHNA and CDR2 is YSLEER. The CDR3 has 16 residues. V was shortened by 0 bases and J by 4 bases, with 12 bases between the two germline ends. The CDR3 DNA sequence: TGCGCCAGCAGCCAAGATCGGAACAGCATTAATGAAAAACTGTTTTTT. Its translation: CASSQDRNSINEKLFF.

This clonotype was found a few times. This chain uses TRBV19 with TRBJ2-3; no reliable D call. The germline V and J ends were trimmed by 6 bases and 2 bases, with 18 bases remaining between them. Germline loops: CDR1 LNHDA, CDR2 SQIVND (reference sequence). The CDR3 sequence is 16 residues long. CDR3 DNA sequence: TGTGCCAGTAGAGGAACACCGGGTCCTAACACAGATACGCAGTATTTT. Protein: CASRGTPGPNTDTQYF.

In this sample, this clonotype turned up a few times. The V gene is TRBV28, the J gene TRBJ1-3; D gene ambiguous. This CDR3 has 17 amino acids. The V end was cut by 3 bases, the J end by 0 bases, with 15 bases between. The V gene's germline CDR1 is MDHEN and CDR2 SYDVKM. The CDR3 sequence is CASSFPPGTPSGNTIYF. Here the CDR3 DNA reads TGTGCCAGCAGTTTCCCACCCGGCACCCCCTCTGGAAACACCATATATTTT.

In its sample, this clonotype is medium-sized. The chain employs TRBV29-1 and TRBJ2-7, with a possible D match to TRBD1 (7 bases). V lost 4 bases and J 3 bases, leaving 13 bases between the germline ends. CDR1 is SQVTM and CDR2 is ANQGSEA in the germline V gene. CDR3 length equals 13 residues. CDR3 sequence: CSVVGGQRYEQYF. The CDR3 nucleotides are TGCAGCGTTGTGGGGGGACAGCGCTACGAGCAGTACTTC.

This clonotype has ten or more counts. The V and J genes are TRBV12-3 or TRBV12-4 and TRBJ2-7; 10 bases match TRBD2. V shed 1 base, J shed 3 bases, and the junction held 6 bases outside the gene matches. CDR3 length: 16 amino acids. The CDR3 nucleotides read TGTGCCAGCAGTTTAGGGCGGCGGACTAGCGGCTACGAGCAGTACTTC. Translation gives CASSLGRRTSGYEQYF.

At least ten counts were recorded for this clonotype. The chain has TRBV29-1 and TRBJ1-1; a weak D match, TRBD1 (5 bases). CDR1 SQVTM and CDR2 ANQGSEA come from the germline V gene. The V end lost 1 base, the J end lost 5 bases, and 17 bases lay between the germline ends. The CDR3 sequence is 15 residues long. The CDR3 DNA follows: TGCAGCGTTGAAGGAACGGGGGTACGAGGAACTGAAGCTTTCTTT. Its translation: CSVEGTGVRGTEAFF.

This clonotype was seen repeatedly, ten times or more. The chain joins TRBV30 to TRBJ1-2, with no clear D. The CDR3 is 12 residues long. Per germline, CDR1 GTSNPN and CDR2 SVGIG (reference sequence). Trimming pared 2 bases from V and 4 bases from J, leaving 8 bases between. The CDR3 spells CAWSPGPYGYTF. The CDR3 DNA follows: TGTGCCTGGAGTCCCGGGCCCTATGGCTACACCTTC.

This clonotype occurred many times. The gene calls are TRBV12-3 or TRBV12-4 and TRBJ1-1, with TRBD1 matching 8 bases. This CDR3 has 14 residues. V was clipped by 2 bases and J by 4 bases; unmatched bases: 3. CDR3 coding DNA: TGTGCCAGCAGTTTACAGGGGGCAGGCACTGAAGCTTTCTTT. Protein product: CASSLQGAGTEAFF.

This clonotype is labeled medium-sized. The chain uses TRBV12-3 or TRBV12-4 and TRBJ2-7; D is unresolved. Trimming removed 7 bases from V and 0 bases from J, with 13 bases in between. The CDR3 runs 14 residues. Here the CDR3 reads CASTLGFSSYEQYF. In DNA form, the CDR3 reads TGTGCCAGCACCCTAGGGTTCAGCTCCTACGAGCAGTACTTC.

This clonotype has ten or more counts. This chain's CDR3 is CASSFVARGNEQFF. The CDR3 coding sequence is TGCGCCAGCAGCTTCGTCGCGAGAGGCAATGAGCAGTTCTTC. The rearrangement joins TRBV5-1 to TRBJ2-1; D unresolved. Germline lookup yields CDR1 SGHRS and CDR2 YFSETQ. This CDR3 is built from 14 residues. V was clipped by 2 bases and J by 6 bases, with 12 bases between them.

This clonotype has a count of ten or more. The chain employs TRBV10-3 and TRBJ2-3, with 10 bases fitting TRBD2. V gave up 10 bases and J gave up 0 bases; unmatched junction bases: 4. Germline V gene sequence: CDR1 ENHRY, CDR2 SYGVKD. CDR3 length equals 14 residues. The chain's CDR3 is CATLAGVSTDTQYF. CDR3 nucleotide sequence: TGTGCCACGCTAGCGGGGGTAAGCACAGATACGCAGTATTTT.

This clonotype was seen more than once but under ten times. This chain uses TRBV6-5 with TRBJ2-7; TRBD1 matches at 7 bases. Germline V lookup: CDR1 MNHEY, CDR2 SVGAGI. The CDR3 has 12 residues. The V gene end was trimmed by 10 bases and the J gene end by 6 bases; junction bases not matched to a gene: 9. CDR3: CAIKTGHGEQYF. DNA for the CDR3: TGTGCCATCAAGACAGGGCATGGCGAGCAGTACTTC.

This clonotype was detected many times. The rearrangement links TRBV4-3 to TRBJ2-3; D remains ambiguous. Germline V CDR1 and CDR2: LGHNA, YSLEER. The V end was cut by 0 bases, the J end by 6 bases, with 10 bases between. CDR3 length equals 14 residues. CDR3 DNA: TGCGCCAGCAGCCAAGATAGAGTCGACGATACGCAGTATTTT. Translation: CASSQDRVDDTQYF.

This chain connects TRBV6-6 to TRBJ1-1; D is possibly TRBD1 (5 bases). Germline loops: CDR1 MNHNY, CDR2 SVGAGI (reference sequence). V lost 7 bases to trimming and J lost 1 base, with 13 bases between them. The CDR3 sequence is 14 residues long. CDR3 DNA sequence: TGTGCCAGCAATACGGGGGGACGGAACACTGAAGCTTTCTTT. Amino acids: CASNTGGRNTEAFF.

This clonotype was detected many times. The chain combines TRBV27 with TRBJ1-5, with D possibly being TRBD1 (5 bases). The V and J ends lost 2 bases and 5 bases respectively, with 13 bases between them. Per the germline V gene, CDR1 is MNHEY and CDR2 is SMNVEV (reference sequence). CDR3 length: 15 amino acids. The CDR3 spells CASSLKGQIDQPQHF. CDR3 nucleotide sequence: TGTGCCAGCAGTTTAAAGGGGCAGATAGATCAGCCCCAGCATTTT.

The CDR3 DNA sequence: TGTGCCAGTAGCGGGAATTCCTTTTACGAGCAGTACTTC. It encodes CASSGNSFYEQYF. The chain uses TRBV3-1 and TRBJ2-7; 8 nucleotides align to TRBD2. The CDR3 totals 13 residues. Trimming at V came to 9 bases and at J to 4 bases, leaving 8 bases not matched to a gene. The germline CDR1 and CDR2 sequences are LGHDT and YNNKEL (reference sequence).

This clonotype has a handful of counts. The chain links TRBV21-1 to TRBJ2-5; the table calls TRBD1, which could not be checked here. TRBV21-1 is a pseudogene. The CDR3 spans 15 residues. CDR3: CASSRKGAVKETQYF. CDR3 DNA sequence: TGTGCCAGCAGCAGAAAGGGGGCCGTCAAAGAGACCCAGTACTTC.

This clonotype was observed a handful of times. The CDR3 protein is CASSDQETQYF. CDR3 sequence (DNA): TGTGCCAGCAGTGACCAAGAGACCCAGTACTTC. The rearrangement joins TRBV6-1 to TRBJ2-5; D is unresolved. The germline V and J ends were trimmed by 3 bases and 1 base, with 0 bases remaining between them. CDR1 and CDR2 (germline): MNHNS, SASEGT. This CDR3 region has 11 residues.

This clonotype was counted at least ten times. The rearrangement links TRBV7-9 to TRBJ2-1; perhaps TRBD2 as D (6 bases). The CDR3 runs to 16 residues. Trimming stripped 4 bases from V and 0 bases from J, with 13 bases between. CDR1 is SEHNR, CDR2 FQNEAQ, per germline (reference sequence). The CDR3 is CASSSPAGSSYNEQFF. CDR3 nucleotide sequence: TGTGCCAGCAGCTCACCCGCGGGGAGCTCCTACAATGAGCAGTTCTTC. The entire variable domain, with the rest obtained from reference TRBV7-9 and TRBJ2-1, is as follows: DTGVSQNPRHKITKRGQNVTFRCDPISEHNRLYWYRQTLGQGPEFLTYFQNEAQLEKSRLLSDRFSAERPKGSFSTLEIQRTEQGDSAMYLCASSSPAGSSYNEQFFGPGTRLTVL.

This clonotype appeared many times. The chain recombines TRBV25-1 with TRBJ1-1; 7 bases are a match to TRBD1. The trim removed 3 bases at V and 5 bases at J, leaving 6 bases unmatched. Germline V gene sequence: CDR1 MGHDK, CDR2 SYGVNS. The CDR3 runs to 14 residues. The CDR3 DNA follows: TGTGCCAGCAGTGATACGACAGGGAGGACTGAAGCTTTCTTT. Protein product: CASSDTTGRTEAFF.

In this sample, this clonotype turned up many times. The genes are TRBV6-2 or TRBV6-3 and TRBJ2-3; D may be TRBD1 or TRBD2 (5 bases each). The V gene's germline CDR1 is MNHEY and CDR2 SVGEGT. The V and J ends lost 6 bases and 1 base respectively, with 17 bases between them. The CDR3 loop spans 16 amino acids. The CDR3 region is CASRESPGRGTDTQYF. Written as DNA, the CDR3 is TGTGCCAGCAGAGAGTCACCGGGACGAGGCACAGATACGCAGTATTTT.

The chain links TRBV20-1 to TRBJ2-7, with TRBD1 matching 7 bases. This CDR3 spans 15 amino acids. V trimming: 6 bases; J trimming: 5 bases; junction bases outside the gene matches: 16. Germline V gene data show CDR1 as DFQATT and CDR2 as SNEGSKA (reference sequence). CDR3 coding DNA: TGCAGTGCCCTAGGGCCCGGACAGGCGATCAACGAGCAGTACTTC. Amino acids: CSALGPGQAINEQYF.

This clonotype showed up many times. The chain joins TRBV25-1 to TRBJ2-1; D gene ambiguous. This CDR3 region has 14 residues. Deletions cut 2 bases from V and 0 bases from J, with 5 bases between. Germline assignment: CDR1 MGHDK and CDR2 SYGVNS. This CDR3 reads CASSETGSYNEQFF. The CDR3 DNA sequence: TGTGCCAGCAGTGAAACGGGCTCCTACAATGAGCAGTTCTTC.

This clonotype showed up many times. The chain employs TRBV13 and TRBJ1-5, with D unclear. V dropped 3 bases and J dropped 1 base, with 1 base sitting between them. Germline assignment: CDR1 PRHDT and CDR2 FYEKMQ (reference sequence). The CDR3 extends over 12 amino acids. The CDR3 loop reads CASSFSNQPQHF. The CDR3 bases are TGTGCCAGCAGCTTCAGCAATCAGCCCCAGCATTTT.

This clonotype was seen only a few times. The chain is built from TRBV4-3 and TRBJ1-5; D unresolved. V lost 1 base, J lost 1 base, and 8 bases lay in between. The CDR3 has 15 residues. CDR1 and CDR2 from the germline V gene are LGHNA and YSLEER. The CDR3 DNA sequence: TGCGCCAGCAGCCAAGCCTGGATAAGCAATCAGCCCCAGCATTTT. It translates to CASSQAWISNQPQHF.

This clonotype was seen many times. The chain employs TRBV12-3 or TRBV12-4 and TRBJ1-4, with TRBD1 matching over 7 bases. The CDR3 runs to 14 residues. The V segment lost 6 bases and the J segment 5 bases; nucleotides outside the gene matches: 6. In DNA form, the CDR3 reads TGTGCCAGCAGGCCGACAGGGATCAATGAAAAACTGTTTTTT. This codes for CASRPTGINEKLFF.

This clonotype was seen a few times. V and J are TRBV5-6 and TRBJ2-3; D is ambiguous. The CDR3 is 15 amino acids. Germline assignment: CDR1 SGHDT and CDR2 YYEEEE. With 2 bases removed from V and 6 bases from J, the gap between germline ends came to 16 bases. CDR3 amino acids: CASSLRGSRTDTQYF. For the CDR3, the DNA is TGTGCCAGCAGCTTACGTGGTAGCAGAACGGATACGCAGTATTTT.

The table lists this clonotype with many counts. The chain uses TRBV20-1 and TRBJ2-5; the D is unclear. This CDR3 contains 11 residues. V lost 3 bases, J lost 5 bases, and 7 bases lay in between. Germline V gene lookup returns CDR1 DFQATT and CDR2 SNEGSKA (reference sequence). The CDR3 is CSARSRETQYF. CDR3 in DNA: TGCAGTGCTAGGTCCCGGGAGACCCAGTACTTC.

V usage is TRBV7-2 and J usage is TRBJ2-3; D perhaps matches TRBD2 (6 bases). Germline CDR1 reads SGHTA; CDR2 reads FQGNSA. The CDR3 has 15 amino acids. Trimming took off 5 bases at V and 2 bases at J, with 14 bases between the two ends. CDR3 in amino acids: CASSPARELTDTQYF. The DNA of the CDR3 is TGTGCCAGCAGCCCCGCCCGGGAGCTCACAGATACGCAGTATTTT. Looking up the rest from reference TRBV7-2 and TRBJ2-3 gives the full variable domain: GAGVSQSPSNKVTEKGKDVELRCDPISGHTALYWYRQSLGQGLEFLIYFQGNSAPDKSGLPSDRFSAERTGGSVSTLTIQRTQQEDSAVYLCASSPARELTDTQYFGPGTRLTVL.

This clonotype was observed a handful of times. This sequence joins TRBV11-2 and TRBJ2-7; D gene uncertain. Between the trimmed V and J ends, which lost 5 bases and 5 bases, there was a span of 19 bases. Germline CDR1 is SGHAT and CDR2 is FQNNGV. The CDR3 has 15 amino acids. CDR3 nucleotides: TGTGCCAGCAGCCCCTTGAGGAATCGGTGGGACGAGCAGTACTTC. It codes for CASSPLRNRWDEQYF.